This entry lists 17 T cell receptor beta chains sequenced from one sample in a study of blood T cells in healthy people across ages. It was with a sample-barcoded 5' primer and a J-beta primer mix that a second PCR of about 6 to 12 cycles was run. TCRdb used MiXCR to reprocess the 5' RACE reads, holding one entry per CDR3 protein. The sample lists 1.4 million or so distinct CDR3 sequences, approximately 43% occurring once. The specimen sequenced was blood. These receptors came from a woman aged 18-30 years in good health.

Notes on this clonotype: One junction end disagrees with the germline gene, perhaps due to a read error. V gene TRBV5-1 combines with J gene TRBJ1-2; D call uncertain. CDR3 length equals 14 residues. The germline CDR1 and CDR2 sequences are SGHRS and YFSETQ. The CDR3 sequence: CASSPDGRNYCYTF. Written as DNA, the CDR3 is TGCGCCAGCAGCCCCGACGGCCGGAACTATTGCTACACCTTC. The complete variable domain, with remaining parts taken from reference TRBV5-1 and TRBJ1-2, reads KAGVTQTPRYLIKTRGQQVTLSCSPISGHRSVSWYQQTPGQGLQFLFEYFSETQRNKGNFPGRFSGRQFSNSRSEMNVSTLELGDSALYLCASSPDGRNYCYTFGSGTRLTVV.

This clonotype was counted a few times. CDR3 in DNA: TGTGCCAGCAGCTTAGACCTTACTACTAGCGGCCAGGGGGATACGCAGTATTTT. Translated: CASSLDLTTSGQGDTQYF. The chain combines TRBV11-2 with TRBJ2-3; 8 bases agree with TRBD2. The junction had 14 bases not matched to a gene; V was cut back by 0 bases and J by 6 bases. Per germline, CDR1 SGHAT and CDR2 FQNNGV. The CDR3 length is 18 residues.

The gene calls are TRBV20-1 and TRBJ2-1; 13 nucleotides match TRBD2. Germline V CDR1 and CDR2: DFQATT, SNEGSKA (reference sequence). The CDR3 consists of 14 residues. Trimming removed 5 bases from V and 7 bases from J; junction bases left unmatched: 5. This chain's CDR3 is CSAPTSGRINEQFF. The CDR3 DNA follows: TGCAGTGCTCCGACTAGCGGGAGGATAAATGAGCAGTTCTTC.

The genes are TRBV7-8 and TRBJ1-4, with D hard to call. The CDR3 is made up of 13 amino acids. V was cut by 5 bases and J by 4 bases, with 8 bases left in between. Germline CDR1 reads SGHVS; CDR2 reads FQNEAQ. The CDR3 spells CASSPRFNEKLFF. In DNA form, the CDR3 reads TGTGCCAGCAGCCCGCGCTTTAATGAAAAACTGTTTTTT.

This chain connects TRBV6-5 to TRBJ1-3; the D gene is possibly TRBD1 (6 bases). The CDR3 has 15 amino acids. Trimming took 8 bases from V and 2 from J, leaving 16 bases between them. CDR1 and CDR2 (germline): MNHEY, SVGAGI. The CDR3 is CASQPGAYAGNTIYF. CDR3 sequence (DNA): TGTGCCAGCCAACCAGGGGCTTACGCTGGAAACACCATATATTTT.

This chain connects TRBV7-9 to TRBJ2-1; 7 nucleotides match TRBD1. Germline trimming cut 5 bases from V and 8 bases from J; bases unmatched to any gene: 12. In germline, CDR1 is SEHNR, CDR2 FQNEAQ (reference sequence). CDR3 size: 15 residues. The CDR3 region is CASSRGTAQGDEQFF. CDR3 DNA sequence: TGTGCCAGCAGCCGTGGGACAGCCCAGGGAGATGAGCAGTTCTTC.

The gene calls are TRBV7-9 and TRBJ2-1; D gene ambiguous. Germline-derived CDR1 and CDR2 are SEHNR and FQNEAQ (reference sequence). V dropped 5 bases and J dropped 7 bases, with 21 bases sitting between them. The CDR3 is made up of 16 amino acids. The CDR3 here is CASSQFLGPKINEQFF. CDR3 coding DNA: TGTGCCAGCAGCCAGTTTCTTGGGCCAAAAATTAATGAGCAGTTCTTC. Full variable domain (remainder filled in from reference TRBV7-9 and TRBJ2-1): DTGVSQNPRHKITKRGQNVTFRCDPISEHNRLYWYRQTLGQGPEFLTYFQNEAQLEKSRLLSDRFSAERPKGSFSTLEIQRTEQGDSAMYLCASSQFLGPKINEQFFGPGTRLTVL.

The chain combines TRBV7-2 with TRBJ1-2; D is unclear. The CDR3 spans 15 residues. The V gene lost 0 bases and the J gene lost 2 bases, with 10 bases spanning the gap. Germline V gives CDR1 SGHTA, CDR2 FQGNSA. The CDR3 reads CASSLAMVTNYGYTF. The DNA for the CDR3 is TGTGCCAGCAGCTTAGCGATGGTTACAAACTATGGCTACACCTTC.

The chain links TRBV12-3 or TRBV12-4 to TRBJ2-5; perhaps TRBD1 as D (6 bases). The CDR3 sequence is 16 residues long. V was cut by 5 bases and J by 0 bases, with 16 bases left in between. CDR3 amino acids: CASSPGQRMYQETQYF. The CDR3 DNA sequence: TGTGCCAGCAGTCCCGGACAGCGTATGTACCAAGAGACCCAGTACTTC.

On this clonotype: Germline is not matched at one junction end, which may reflect a read error. CDR3 nucleotide sequence: TGCAGTACGTATGTTCGATCAAGCCGGGACAGACATTTAACTAACTATGACTACACCTTC. Residues: CSTYVRSSRDRHLTNYDYTF. The genes are TRBV20-1 and TRBJ1-2, with TRBD1 matching over 7 bases. This CDR3 spans 20 amino acids. Germline V lookup: CDR1 DFQATT, CDR2 SNEGSKA (reference sequence).

The V call is TRBV14, the J call TRBJ1-2, with D possibly matching TRBD1 (5 bases). Germline CDR1 reads SGHDN; CDR2 reads FVKESK. Trimming removed 4 bases from V and 7 bases from J, with 19 bases in between. The CDR3 runs 15 residues. The DNA of the CDR3 is TGTGCCAGCAGCCGCGACAGTTTCGCCGTCGCTGGCTACACCTTC. Translating it yields CASSRDSFAVAGYTF.

This rearrangement joins TRBV24-1 to TRBJ2-3; D is unclear. Germline CDR1 reads KGHDR; CDR2 reads SFDVKD. V lost 4 bases to trimming and J lost 2 bases, with 9 bases between them. The CDR3 is 14 residues long. The chain's CDR3 is CATSDRRLTDTQYF. CDR3 coding DNA: TGTGCCACCAGTGACCGACGACTCACAGATACGCAGTATTTT.

Only a few counts were recorded for this clonotype. This chain joins TRBV2 and TRBJ2-7; 8 bases match TRBD1. CDR1 is SNHLY and CDR2 is FYNNEI in the germline V gene. V shed 7 bases, J shed 0 bases, and the junction held 5 bases outside the gene matches. There are 14 residues in the CDR3. The CDR3: CASTWDRSSYEQYF. As DNA, the CDR3 is TGTGCCAGCACCTGGGACAGGAGCTCCTACGAGCAGTACTTC.

Only a few counts were recorded for this clonotype. The chain recombines TRBV9 with TRBJ2-1; 12 nucleotides agree with TRBD2. V trimming: 0 bases; J trimming: 3 bases; junction bases outside the gene matches: 4. The CDR3 runs to 17 residues. Germline-derived CDR1 and CDR2 are SGDLS and YYNGEE. This CDR3 is CASSVELAGGDYNEQFF. In DNA form, the CDR3 reads TGTGCCAGCAGCGTAGAACTAGCGGGGGGCGACTACAATGAGCAGTTCTTC.

There are a few counts of this clonotype. The V gene is TRBV20-1, the J gene TRBJ2-1; tentative D call: TRBD1 (5 bases). Germline V gene lookup returns CDR1 DFQATT and CDR2 SNEGSKA (reference sequence). The CDR3 has 14 amino acids. Trimming pared 2 bases from V and 4 bases from J, leaving 12 bases between. DNA for the CDR3: TGCAGTGCTAGATTCCAGGGCGAATACAATGAGCAGTTCTTC. This codes for CSARFQGEYNEQFF.

V is TRBV9 and J is TRBJ2-7, with 7 nucleotides matching TRBD2. After removal of 0 bases from V and 4 bases from J, the junction contained 7 bases not matched to a gene. There are 15 residues in the CDR3. Germline V CDR1 and CDR2: SGDLS, YYNGEE. The CDR3 region is CASSVGREGRYEQYF. CDR3 bases: TGTGCCAGCAGCGTAGGGAGGGAGGGGCGATACGAGCAGTACTTC.

This clonotype was detected only a few times. The chain recombines TRBV6-5 with TRBJ2-5, with TRBD2 as a possible D gene (6 bases). The length of the CDR3 is 14 residues. CDR1 and CDR2 (germline): MNHEY, SVGAGI. V was cut by 2 bases and J by 6 bases, with 13 bases left in between. CDR3 coding DNA: TGTGCCAGCAGTTACGGCCAGGGAGGACAGACCCAGTACTTC. This sequence encodes CASSYGQGGQTQYF.